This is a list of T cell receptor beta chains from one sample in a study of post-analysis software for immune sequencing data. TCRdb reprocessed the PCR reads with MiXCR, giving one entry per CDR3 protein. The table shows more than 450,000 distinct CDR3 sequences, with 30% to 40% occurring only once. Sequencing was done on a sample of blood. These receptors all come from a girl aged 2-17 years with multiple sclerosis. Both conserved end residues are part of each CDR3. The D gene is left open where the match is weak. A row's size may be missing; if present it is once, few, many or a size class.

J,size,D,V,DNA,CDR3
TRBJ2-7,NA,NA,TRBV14,TGTGCCAGCAGCCAAGTACCGGACAGCGAGCAGTACTTC,CASSQVPDSEQYF
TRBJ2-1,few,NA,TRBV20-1,TGCAGTGCCATACAGGTGACCTACAATGAGCAGTTCTTC,CSAIQVTYNEQFF
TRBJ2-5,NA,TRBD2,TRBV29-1,TGCAGCGTGGCAAAGCGACTAGCGGGGGAGCAGTACTTC,CSVAKRLAGEQYF
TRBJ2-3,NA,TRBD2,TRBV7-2,TGTGCCAGCAGCTTAACGGCGGGGGGCCCCACAGATACGCAGTATTTT,CASSLTAGGPTDTQYF
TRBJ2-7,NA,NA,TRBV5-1,TGCGCCAGCAGCTTGGTGGCAGGGGGGGCATACGAGCAGTACTTC,CASSLVAGGAYEQYF
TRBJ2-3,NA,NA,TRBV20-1,TGCAGTGCTAGGACCCCTGCCGTCACTAGCACAGATACGCAGTATTTT,CSARTPAVTSTDTQYF
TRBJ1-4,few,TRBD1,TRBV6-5,TGTGCCAGCAGTTACACGACCTTCGACAGGGGAGAAAAACTGTTTTTT,CASSYTTFDRGEKLFF
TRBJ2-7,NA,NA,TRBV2,TGTGCCAGCAGTGTATCGCTAGGGAGCTCCTACAATGAGCAGTACTTC,CASSVSLGSSYNEQYF
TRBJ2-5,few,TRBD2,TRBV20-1,TGCAGTGCTAGAGGTGGCGGTAGCGGGGAAGGGGAGACCCAGTACTTC,CSARGGGSGEGETQYF
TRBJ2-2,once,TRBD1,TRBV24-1,TGTGCCACCAGTGAAACACAGGGGTTGAACACCGGGGAGCTGTTTTTT,CATSETQGLNTGELFF
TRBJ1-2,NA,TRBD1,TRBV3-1,TGTGCCAGCAGCCCCCGGGACAGTAGTTATGGCTACACCTTC,CASSPRDSSYGYTF
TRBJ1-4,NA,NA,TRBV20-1,TGCAGTGCTACCCGGGCAGGGGTAGGGGAAAAACTGTTTTTT,CSATRAGVGEKLFF
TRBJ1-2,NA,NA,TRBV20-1,TGCAGTGCTACCGGTGGAGAGCTCTATGGCTACACCTTC,CSATGGELYGYTF
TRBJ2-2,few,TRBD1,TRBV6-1,TGTGCCAGCAGCCCTTGGACAGGGGGCGCACAAACCGGGGAGCTGTTTTTT,CASSPWTGGAQTGELFF
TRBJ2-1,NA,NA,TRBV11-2,TGTGCCAGCAGCTTATCTCTTGCGCCCGAGCAGTTCTTC,CASSLSLAPEQFF
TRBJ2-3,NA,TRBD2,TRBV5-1,TGCGCCAGCAGCCCCGCGGGGGGCAGGATGAGCACAGATACGCAGTATTTT,CASSPAGGRMSTDTQYF
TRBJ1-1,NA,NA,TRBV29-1,TGCAGCGTCTCCGGACGAGGGGGAGGTGCCATCTTGGCTTTCTTT,CSVSGRGGGAILAFF
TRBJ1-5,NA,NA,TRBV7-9,TGTGCCAGCAGCTTAACCTCAGGGGTGGATCAGCCCCAGCATTTT,CASSLTSGVDQPQHF
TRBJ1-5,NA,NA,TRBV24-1,TGTGCCACCAGTGATACAAAAGTCTCTCCCAATCAGCCCCAGCATTTT,CATSDTKVSPNQPQHF
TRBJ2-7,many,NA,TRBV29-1,TGCAGCGTTGAGGGGTTAGCCTACGAGCAGTACTTC,CSVEGLAYEQYF
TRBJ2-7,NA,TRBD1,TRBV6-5,TGTGCCAGCAGTTCCCACAGGGGGCCTTACGAGCAGTACTTC,CASSSHRGPYEQYF
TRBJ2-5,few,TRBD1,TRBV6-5,TGTGCCAGCAGCCAGCCGAGACAGGGGGGAGAGACCCAGTACTTC,CASSQPRQGGETQYF
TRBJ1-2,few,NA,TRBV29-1,TGCAGCGTTGGTTCCGGGGGCGACTATGGCTACACCTTC,CSVGSGGDYGYTF
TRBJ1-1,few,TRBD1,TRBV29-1,TGCAGCGCTGGGACAGGGGGCGCGAACACTGAAGCTTTCTTT,CSAGTGGANTEAFF
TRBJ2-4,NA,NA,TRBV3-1,TGTGCCAGCAGCCGGGCCGGGACTTTTTACAATGAGCAGTACTTC,CASSRAGTFYNEQYF
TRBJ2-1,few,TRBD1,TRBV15,TGTGCCACCAGCAGAGACCCCGCCGGGACAGGGAACGATGAGCAGTTCTTC,CATSRDPAGTGNDEQFF
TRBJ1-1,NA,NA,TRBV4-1,TGCGCCAGCAGCCAAGGGGGGGGTCGGAGCACTGAAGCTTTCTTT,CASSQGGGRSTEAFF
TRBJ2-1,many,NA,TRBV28,TGTGCCAGCATCCCTGGGGGCAGGGGTGAGCAGTTCTTC,CASIPGGRGEQFF
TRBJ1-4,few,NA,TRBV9,TGTGCCAGCAGCGTAGAGGATGAAAAACTGTTTTTT,CASSVEDEKLFF
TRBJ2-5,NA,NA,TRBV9,TGTGCCAGCAGCGTAGCGGGGGCCGAGGTGAGCAGTGAGCAGTACTTC,CASSVAGAEVSSEQYF
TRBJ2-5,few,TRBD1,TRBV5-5,TGTGCCAGCAGCTCAGGACAGGGTGGGCAAGAGACCCAGTACTTC,CASSSGQGGQETQYF
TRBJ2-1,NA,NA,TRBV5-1,TGCGCCAGCGGGGTAGCTCCTGACAATGAGCAGTTCTTC,CASGVAPDNEQFF
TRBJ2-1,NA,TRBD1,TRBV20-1,TGCAGTGCTAGAGATAGGGGGACAGGGTCCAATGAGCAGTTCTTC,CSARDRGTGSNEQFF
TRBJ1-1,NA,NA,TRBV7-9,TGTGCCAGCAGCGTCCGGGGGGGGTGCACTGAAGCTTTCTTT,CASSVRGGCTEAFF
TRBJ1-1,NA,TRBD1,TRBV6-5,TGTGCCAGCAGTCCGACCTTGACAGGGTTGAACACTGAAGCTTTCTTT,CASSPTLTGLNTEAFF
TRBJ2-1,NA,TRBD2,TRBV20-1,TGCAGTGCTAGGACCGGGAGCGGGGGTTACAATGAGCAGTTCTTC,CSARTGSGGYNEQFF
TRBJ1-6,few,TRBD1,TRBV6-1,TGTGCCAGCAGCCTGACAGGGGTGTTTTCACCCCTCCACTTT,CASSLTGVFSPLHF
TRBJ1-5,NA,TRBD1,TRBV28,TGTGCCAGCAGTTTGCCAGGGGGCGGACAGCCCCAGCATTTT,CASSLPGGGQPQHF
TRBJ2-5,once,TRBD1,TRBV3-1,TGTGCCAGCAGCGAGAGACAGGGTTCATTTCCCCCTGCAGAGACCCAGTACTTC,CASSERQGSFPPAETQYF
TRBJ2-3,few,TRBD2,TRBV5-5,TGTGCCAGCAGCTTGAATCGCGGGGGGGCCTTGAATACGCAGTATTTT,CASSLNRGGALNTQYF
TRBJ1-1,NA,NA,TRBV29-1,TGCAGCGTTGAGAAAGGTGCGAACACTGAAGCTTTCTTT,CSVEKGANTEAFF
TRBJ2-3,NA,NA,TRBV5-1,TGCGCCAGCAGCTTGACGGTTGGGATAATATTAGATACGCAGTATTTT,CASSLTVGIILDTQYF
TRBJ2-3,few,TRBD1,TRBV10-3,TGTGCCATGAGAAACGGACAGGGAAAAGATACGCAGTATTTT,CAMRNGQGKDTQYF
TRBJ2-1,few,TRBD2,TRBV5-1,TGCGCCAGCAGCCCACGACTAGCGGAGACCTACAATGAGCAGTTCTTC,CASSPRLAETYNEQFF
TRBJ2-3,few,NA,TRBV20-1,TGCAGTGCTGTAGAACCCCAGGGGAACACAGATACGCAGTATTTT,CSAVEPQGNTDTQYF
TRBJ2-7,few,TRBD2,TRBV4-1,TGCGCCAGCAGCCAGATTGGGGGGGACGAGCAGTACTTC,CASSQIGGDEQYF
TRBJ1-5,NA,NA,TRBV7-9,TGTGCCAGCAGCGGGGACGTCGGCAATCAGCCCCAGCATTTT,CASSGDVGNQPQHF
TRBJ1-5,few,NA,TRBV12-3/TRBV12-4,TGTGCCAGCAGTTCTTTGGATAAGCCCAATCAGCCCCAGCATTTT,CASSSLDKPNQPQHF
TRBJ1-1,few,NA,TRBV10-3,TGTGCCATCAGGGAAGGGAGGGACACTGAAGCTTTCTTT,CAIREGRDTEAFF
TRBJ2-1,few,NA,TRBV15,TGTGCCACCAGCAGAGATCTCGTAGCGAAACCCCTCTACAATGAGCAGTTCTTC,CATSRDLVAKPLYNEQFF
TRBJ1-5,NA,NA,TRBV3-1,TGTGCCAGCAGCCAGGGGGGACCGGGACGACGTAATCAGCCCCAGCATTTT,CASSQGGPGRRNQPQHF